Listed below are T cell receptor beta chains from one sample, sequenced in a study of shared clonotypes between healthy human individuals. Sequencing used immunoSEQ multiplex PCR; TCRdb keeps in-frame clones, though not all of them. The table lists fewer than 600,000 clones, roughly 79% of them singletons. Source material: PBMCs. Receptors originate from a woman in her thirties or forties in good health. Some clones in this sample may be carry-over from other donors' samples. Both conserved end residues are part of each CDR3. A D gene is named only where the DNA matches it firmly. Expanded clones are given a class, and other clones once, few, many or no size at all.

J,size,length,D,V,CDR3,DNA
TRBJ1-5,few,13,NA,TRBV30,CAFTGESNQPQHF,TGTGCCTTCACCGGGGAGAGCAATCAGCCCCAGCATTTT
TRBJ1-2,once,16,TRBD1,TRBV7-2,CASSAGQGRGRYGYTF,TGTGCCAGCAGCGCCGGACAGGGTAGAGGACGCTATGGCTACACCTTC
TRBJ2-7,NA,15,NA,TRBV30,CAWGPDRLPSYEQYF,TGTGCCTGGGGCCCCGACAGGCTACCCTCCTACGAGCAGTACTTC
TRBJ2-2,NA,17,NA,TRBV6-4,CASSDSSFGVNTGELFF,TGTGCCAGCAGTGACTCGAGTTTTGGGGTTAACACCGGGGAGCTGTTTTTT
TRBJ1-5,NA,11,NA,TRBV7-6,CASSPPQPQHF,TGTGCCAGCAGCCCTCCTCAGCCCCAGCATTTT
TRBJ2-7,NA,13,NA,TRBV19,CASRGKSSYEQYF,TGTGCCAGTAGGGGGAAGAGCTCCTACGAGCAGTACTTC
TRBJ2-3,NA,18,TRBD1,TRBV5-1,CASSLWSGGTGATDTQYF,TGCGCCAGCAGCTTGTGGTCGGGAGGGACAGGGGCCACAGATACGCAGTATTTT
TRBJ1-5,NA,12,NA,TRBV28,CASSLRLAPQHF,TGTGCCAGCAGTTTGCGGCTGGCGCCCCAGCATTTT
TRBJ2-7,NA,14,NA,TRBV2,CASLQRSEGNEQYF,TGTGCCAGCCTCCAACGGTCGGAGGGGAACGAGCAGTACTTC
TRBJ2-2,NA,14,NA,TRBV6-1,CASTTVGIAGELFF,TGTGCCAGCACCACAGTAGGGATTGCCGGGGAGCTGTTTTTT
TRBJ1-1,NA,11,NA,TRBV20-1,CSATPGMAAFF,TGCAGTGCTACGCCGGGAATGGCAGCTTTCTTT
TRBJ2-7,NA,13,NA,TRBV5-4,CASSPTRWTEQYF,TGTGCCAGCAGCCCGACCCGTTGGACCGAGCAGTACTTC
TRBJ2-1,NA,15,TRBD2,TRBV14,CASSGGLAGDNEQFF,TGTGCCAGCAGCGGAGGACTAGCGGGAGATAATGAGCAGTTCTTC
TRBJ1-5,NA,16,TRBD1,TRBV28,CASSLYTGGKGEPQHF,TGTGCCAGCAGTTTATATACAGGGGGCAAGGGGGAGCCCCAGCATTTT
TRBJ2-2,many,12,NA,TRBV14,CASSQSAGELFF,TGTGCCAGCAGCCAGTCGGCCGGGGAGCTGTTTTTT
TRBJ2-3,NA,16,TRBD2,TRBV6-4,CASSDSVTSDTDTQYF,TGTGCCAGCAGTGACTCGGTTACTAGCGACACAGATACGCAGTATTTT
TRBJ2-2,NA,14,NA,TRBV19,CASSTGRNTGELFF,TGTGCCAGTAGTACCGGACGGAACACCGGGGAGCTGTTTTTT
TRBJ2-2,NA,14,NA,TRBV11-2,CASSLGGNTGELFF,TGTGCCAGCAGCTTAGGGGGGAACACCGGGGAGCTGTTTTTT
TRBJ2-7,NA,13,TRBD2,TRBV7-7,CASSTGLAGEQYF,TGTGCTAGCAGCACGGGACTAGCGGGCGAGCAGTACTTC
TRBJ2-7,once,20,NA,TRBV28,CASSSYMVGRQDDITYEQYF,TGTGCCAGCAGTTCTTATATGGTCGGGAGACAGGACGACATTACCTACGAGCAGTACTTC
TRBJ2-3,NA,14,NA,TRBV5-1,CASSLPTSTDTQYF,TGCGCCAGCAGCCTCCCGACTTCTACAGATACGCAGTATTTT
TRBJ2-3,NA,14,NA,TRBV9,CASSEGLTTDTQYF,TGTGCCAGCAGCGAGGGACTGACCACAGATACGCAGTATTTT
TRBJ1-1,many,13,NA,TRBV14,CASSLWTARRAFF,TGTGCCAGCAGCCTCTGGACAGCTCGGCGAGCTTTCTTT
TRBJ1-5,NA,15,NA,TRBV27,CASSRRQASNQPQHF,TGTGCCAGCAGTCGCCGACAGGCTAGCAATCAGCCCCAGCATTTT
TRBJ2-7,NA,16,TRBD2,TRBV7-2,CASSFLAGGPSYEQYF,TGTGCCAGCAGCTTTCTAGCGGGAGGGCCTTCCTACGAGCAGTACTTC
TRBJ1-6,NA,14,TRBD1,TRBV10-1,CASSAGQGGSPLHF,TGCGCCAGCAGCGCGGGACAGGGGGGCTCACCCCTCCACTTT
TRBJ1-5,NA,15,NA,TRBV15,CATSRDRGRQQPQHF,TGTGCCACCAGCAGAGATCGGGGGCGGCAGCAGCCCCAGCATTTT
TRBJ2-3,NA,13,NA,TRBV29-1,CSDGSGGTDTQYF,TGCAGCGACGGAAGTGGGGGCACAGATACGCAGTATTTT
TRBJ2-5,NA,15,NA,TRBV21-1,CASSKEGRDQETQYF,TGTGCCAGCAGCAAAGAGGGACGGGACCAAGAGACCCAGTACTTC
TRBJ1-2,NA,15,TRBD1,TRBV18,CASSPGDSHVYGYTF,TGTGCCAGCTCACCCGGGGACAGCCACGTCTATGGCTACACCTTC
TRBJ1-3,NA,16,NA,TRBV12-1,CASSFGVVSSGNTIYF,TGTGCCAGCAGCTTTGGAGTCGTAAGCTCTGGAAACACCATATATTTT
TRBJ1-2,few,15,NA,TRBV28,CASRNQGHPNYGYTF,TGTGCCAGCAGAAATCAGGGGCATCCCAACTATGGCTACACCTTC
TRBJ2-6,once,16,NA,TRBV7-6,CASSGFTRAGANVLTF,TGTGCCAGCAGCGGCTTTACGAGAGCTGGGGCCAACGTCCTGACTTTC
TRBJ2-5,NA,16,NA,TRBV5-5,CASSLGQGFRGETQYF,TGTGCCAGCAGCTTGGGTCAGGGGTTTCGCGGAGAGACCCAGTACTTC
TRBJ2-7,NA,15,TRBD2,TRBV2,CASSAEGGSSVGEYF,TGTGCCAGCAGTGCGGAGGGAGGGAGTTCGGTTGGTGAGTACTTC
TRBJ1-1,NA,15,TRBD1,TRBV2,CASRATGSRSTEAFF,TGTGCCAGCAGGGCGACAGGGAGTAGGAGCACTGAAGCTTTCTTT
TRBJ2-1,NA,11,NA,TRBV28,CASGVANEQFF,TGTGCCAGCGGGGTGGCGAATGAGCAGTTCTTC
TRBJ2-5,NA,15,TRBD1,TRBV19,CASSGRRTGGETQYF,TGTGCCAGTAGTGGACGGCGGACAGGGGGCGAGACCCAGTACTTC
TRBJ2-3,NA,14,TRBD2,TRBV5-6,CASSTLAGGDTQYF,TGTGCCAGCAGCACTCTAGCGGGAGGAGATACGCAGTATTTT
TRBJ1-1,few,14,NA,TRBV28,CASSSGRMNTEAFF,TGTGCCAGCAGTTCGGGACGGATGAACACTGAAGCTTTCTTT
TRBJ2-3,NA,12,NA,TRBV9,CASSVALDTQYF,TGTGCCAGCAGCGTAGCTCTAGATACGCAGTATTTT
TRBJ2-5,NA,18,TRBD2,TRBV5-8,CASSAGWTSGRAQETQYF,TGTGCCAGCAGCGCGGGGTGGACTAGCGGGAGGGCCCAGGAGACCCAGTACTTC
TRBJ2-1,NA,15,TRBD2,TRBV4-3,CASSQGWREGNEQFF,TGCGCCAGCAGCCAAGGGTGGCGGGAGGGCAATGAGCAGTTCTTC
TRBJ2-5,NA,14,NA,TRBV5-5,CASSLDMAGETQYF,TGTGCCAGCAGCTTGGACATGGCTGGGGAGACCCAGTACTTC
TRBJ2-5,once,17,TRBD2,TRBV9,CASSVVGLAGGTETQYF,TGTGCCAGCAGCGTAGTTGGACTAGCGGGGGGGACGGAGACCCAGTACTTC
TRBJ2-2,few,12,NA,TRBV27,CASQGNTGELFF,TGTGCCAGCCAGGGTAACACCGGGGAGCTGTTTTTT
TRBJ2-4,NA,14,TRBD1,TRBV5-1,CASSSGTGENIQYF,TGCGCCAGCAGCTCCGGGACAGGGGAAAACATTCAGTACTTC